This record covers a single T cell receptor (beta chain). The target antigen is unknown. The CDR3 spans 14 residues. CDR1 MNHEY and CDR2 SVGAGI come from the germline V gene. V was pared by 5 bases and J by 3 bases, with 11 bases between. The sample's time point: week 11, during vaccination. A 20-mer mutant IDH1 peptide at 300 ug was injected subcutaneously with topical imiquimod. The assay was immunoSEQ multiplex PCR, and TCRdb's table has in-frame clones only and misses some. The table shows tens of thousands of clones, with 75% to 95% occurring only once. The sample comes from a study of a mutant IDH1 vaccine in newly diagnosed glioma. Study-level results: Pseudoprogression appeared unlinked to shifts in leading peripheral T cell clonotypes.

The TCR originated in a man aged 45-65 years with glioma. This chain connects TRBV6-5 to TRBJ1-5; D is ambiguous. Sequenced material: PBMCs, taken from a glioma patient whose treatment included an IDH1 peptide vaccine. CDR3 coding DNA: TGTGCCAGCAGTCTCGACCGAGACAATCAGCCCCAGCATTTT. It yields the protein CASSLDRDNQPQHF.